These T cell receptor beta chains were read from a single sample in a study of beta chain features in type 1 diabetes. Data came from immunoSEQ multiplex PCR; TCRdb stores just in-frame clones and leaves some out. The sample shows around 690,000 clones, over 10% of them seen only once. Specimen: naive CD4+ T cells from blood. The origin of the receptors is a man aged 30 to 45 with type 1 diabetes. The CDR3 runs from the conserved cysteine through the conserved F or W. The D gene is left open where the match is weak. Clone sizes are given selectively: once, few, many, or a class where the clone is expanded.

CDR3aa | CDR3nt | j_gene | v_gene | d_gene | abundance
CASSPRANGETQYF | TGTGCCAGCTCACCACGGGCGAATGGGGAGACCCAGTACTTC | TRBJ2-5 | TRBV18 | NA | NA
CASSENLPGTGGDNGYTF | TGTGCCAGCAGTGAAAACCTCCCTGGGACAGGGGGCGACAATGGCTACACCTTC | TRBJ1-2 | TRBV25-1 | TRBD1 | NA
CASSLSGGGETQYF | TGCGCCAGCAGCTTATCGGGGGGCGGAGAGACCCAGTACTTC | TRBJ2-5 | TRBV5-1 | NA | few
CASSALTGEGTDTQYF | TGTGCCAGCAGCGCATTGACAGGGGAAGGCACAGATACGCAGTATTTT | TRBJ2-3 | TRBV9 | TRBD1 | NA
CASSRRWTSGNTDTQYF | TGCGCCAGCAGCCGCCGGTGGACTAGCGGCAACACAGATACGCAGTATTTT | TRBJ2-3 | TRBV4-3 | TRBD2 | NA
CASSPQLGEAYEQYF | TGTGCCAGCAGTCCCCAGTTGGGGGAGGCCTACGAGCAGTACTTC | TRBJ2-7 | TRBV6-1 | NA | NA
CAISDRTGDTGELFF | TGTGCCATCAGTGATAGGACAGGAGACACCGGGGAGCTGTTTTTT | TRBJ2-2 | TRBV10-3 | TRBD1 | few
CASSLVRSDQPQHF | TGTGCCAGCAGCTTAGTACGGTCCGATCAGCCCCAGCATTTT | TRBJ1-5 | TRBV7-2 | NA | NA
CASSLDRTNSGANVLTF | TGTGCCAGCAGCTTGGACAGGACTAACTCTGGGGCCAACGTCCTGACTTTC | TRBJ2-6 | TRBV11-2 | NA | few
CASSSTGAVEKLFF | TGTGCCAGCAGCTCTACAGGGGCGGTTGAAAAACTGTTTTTT | TRBJ1-4 | TRBV5-6 | TRBD1 | NA
CASRGETQPQHF | TGTGCCAGCAGAGGGGAAACTCAGCCCCAGCATTTT | TRBJ1-5 | TRBV2 | NA | NA
CSANSKGIQYF | TGCAGTGCTAACAGTAAGGGCATTCAGTACTTC | TRBJ2-4 | TRBV20-1 | NA | NA
CASSLYPRGEEQFF | TGTGCCAGCAGCCTTTACCCCAGGGGCGAAGAGCAGTTCTTC | TRBJ2-1 | TRBV7-9 | NA | NA
CAISELKAGSDIQYF | TGTGCCATCAGTGAGTTAAAGGCAGGGTCGGACATTCAGTACTTC | TRBJ2-4 | TRBV10-3 | NA | few
CASTQTGKSGYTF | TGTGCCAGCACCCAGACAGGGAAGTCTGGCTACACCTTC | TRBJ1-2 | TRBV7-9 | TRBD1 | few
CASRGRVEETQYF | TGTGCCAGCCGTGGCAGGGTAGAAGAGACCCAGTACTTC | TRBJ2-5 | TRBV6-6 | NA | few
CAWRQGGGSPLHF | TGTGCCTGGAGACAGGGGGGAGGATCACCCCTCCACTTT | TRBJ1-6 | TRBV30 | TRBD1 | NA
CASSGPLSTGVNTEAFF | TGTGCCAGCAGCGGACCTCTTAGCACAGGGGTGAACACTGAAGCTTTCTTT | TRBJ1-1 | TRBV9 | TRBD1 | NA
CASSGRRPTEAFF | TGTGCCAGTAGTGGCCGCCGGCCGACTGAAGCTTTCTTT | TRBJ1-1 | TRBV19 | NA | few
CSYRQGEETQYF | TGCAGCTACCGACAGGGTGAAGAGACCCAGTACTTC | TRBJ2-5 | TRBV29-1 | TRBD1 | NA
CSVHSEYRDYGYTF | TGCAGCGTCCATAGCGAATACAGGGATTATGGCTACACCTTC | TRBJ1-2 | TRBV29-1 | NA | NA
CAWSLQETQYF | TGTGCCTGGAGCCTCCAAGAGACCCAGTACTTC | TRBJ2-5 | TRBV30 | NA | few
CASSSTGTYLYEQYF | TGTGCCAGCAGCAGTACCGGGACTTACCTCTACGAGCAGTACTTC | TRBJ2-7 | TRBV7-2 | NA | NA
CASVGSGQGAPQETQYF | TGTGCCAGCGTCGGGTCCGGGCAGGGGGCTCCCCAAGAGACCCAGTACTTC | TRBJ2-5 | TRBV28 | TRBD1 | NA
CASSQVTGASYNEQFF | TGTGCCAGCAGCCAAGTTACGGGGGCCTCCTACAATGAGCAGTTCTTC | TRBJ2-1 | TRBV4-2 | NA | NA
CASSGEQGEGGKLFF | TGTGCCAGCAGCGGAGAACAGGGAGAGGGGGGAAAACTGTTTTTT | TRBJ1-4 | TRBV7-9 | NA | NA
CALIPGTATYEQYF | TGTGCCTTAATACCCGGGACAGCGACCTACGAGCAGTACTTC | TRBJ2-7 | TRBV30 | TRBD1 | few
CASSPGDGRAQYF | TGTGCCAGTAGTCCGGGGGACGGTCGGGCCCAGTACTTC | TRBJ2-5 | TRBV19 | NA | NA
CASSGHNHEAFF | TGTGCCAGCAGCGGACATAATCATGAAGCTTTCTTT | TRBJ1-1 | TRBV2 | NA | few
CASSIGGLGLNIQYF | TGTGCCAGTAGTATTGGCGGGTTGGGCTTAAACATTCAGTACTTC | TRBJ2-4 | TRBV19 | NA | NA
CASSVGGLLAGELFF | TGTGCCAGCAGCGTAGGCGGGTTGCTTGCCGGGGAGCTGTTTTTT | TRBJ2-2 | TRBV9 | NA | few
CASSLTSSAVDEQYF | TGCGCCAGCAGCTTAACTAGCTCGGCGGTGGACGAGCAGTACTTC | TRBJ2-7 | TRBV5-1 | NA | NA
CASSLGQGAYEQYF | TGTGCCAGCAGCCTGGGACAGGGGGCCTACGAGCAGTACTTC | TRBJ2-7 | TRBV7-2 | TRBD1 | few
CASSEIGENGYTF | TGTGCCAGCAGTGAAATTGGGGAGAATGGCTACACCTTC | TRBJ1-2 | TRBV6-1 | NA | few
CASSALAGGYNEQFF | TGTGCCAGCAGCGCCTTAGCGGGGGGCTACAATGAGCAGTTCTTC | TRBJ2-1 | TRBV14 | TRBD2 | NA
CASTLGDSGNTIYF | TGTGCCAGCACTCTGGGGGACTCTGGAAACACCATATATTTT | TRBJ1-3 | TRBV7-2 | NA | NA
CASRLYQGLEQYF | TGTGCCAGCAGATTATACCAGGGTCTCGAGCAGTACTTC | TRBJ2-7 | TRBV6-6 | NA | few
CSVGTGGEQYF | TGCAGCGTTGGGACAGGGGGCGAGCAGTACTTC | TRBJ2-7 | TRBV29-1 | TRBD1 | NA
CASGLGRGPLNTEAFF | TGTGCTAGTGGTTTGGGCAGGGGCCCTCTGAACACTGAAGCTTTCTTT | TRBJ1-1 | TRBV12-5 | NA | few
CASSPRVGNTIYF | TGCGCCAGCAGCCCCCGGGTCGGAAACACCATATATTTT | TRBJ1-3 | TRBV4-3 | NA | NA